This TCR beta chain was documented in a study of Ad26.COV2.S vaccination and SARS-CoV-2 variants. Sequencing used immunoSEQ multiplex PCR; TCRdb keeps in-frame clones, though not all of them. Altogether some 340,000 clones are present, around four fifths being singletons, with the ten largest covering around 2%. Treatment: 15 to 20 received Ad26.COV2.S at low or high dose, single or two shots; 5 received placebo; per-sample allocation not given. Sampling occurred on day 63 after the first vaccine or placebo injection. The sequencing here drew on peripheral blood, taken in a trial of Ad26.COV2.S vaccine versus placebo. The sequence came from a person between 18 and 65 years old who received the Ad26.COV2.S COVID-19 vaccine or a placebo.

The CDR3 sequence: CASSLTSQLSEQYF. The CDR3 region has the DNA TGCGCCAGCAGCCTTACATCCCAATTATCCGAGCAGTACTTC. The V gene is TRBV5-1, the J gene TRBJ2-7; no clear D. This CDR3 region has 14 residues. The V gene's germline CDR1 is SGHRS and CDR2 YFSETQ. The ends were cut back, 4 bases at V and 6 bases at J, with 17 bases in the middle.